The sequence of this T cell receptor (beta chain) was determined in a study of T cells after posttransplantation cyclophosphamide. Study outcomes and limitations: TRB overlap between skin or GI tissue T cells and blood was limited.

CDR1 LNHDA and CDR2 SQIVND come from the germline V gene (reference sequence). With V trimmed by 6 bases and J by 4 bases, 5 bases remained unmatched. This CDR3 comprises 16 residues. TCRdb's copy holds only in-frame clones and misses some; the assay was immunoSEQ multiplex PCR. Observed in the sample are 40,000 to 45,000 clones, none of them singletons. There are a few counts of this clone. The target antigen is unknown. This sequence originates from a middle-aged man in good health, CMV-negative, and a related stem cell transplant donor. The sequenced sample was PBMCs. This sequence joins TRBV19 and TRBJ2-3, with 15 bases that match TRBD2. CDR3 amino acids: CASSRTSGRVSDTQYF. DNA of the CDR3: TGTGCCAGTAGCAGGACTAGCGGGAGGGTGTCAGATACGCAGTATTTT.